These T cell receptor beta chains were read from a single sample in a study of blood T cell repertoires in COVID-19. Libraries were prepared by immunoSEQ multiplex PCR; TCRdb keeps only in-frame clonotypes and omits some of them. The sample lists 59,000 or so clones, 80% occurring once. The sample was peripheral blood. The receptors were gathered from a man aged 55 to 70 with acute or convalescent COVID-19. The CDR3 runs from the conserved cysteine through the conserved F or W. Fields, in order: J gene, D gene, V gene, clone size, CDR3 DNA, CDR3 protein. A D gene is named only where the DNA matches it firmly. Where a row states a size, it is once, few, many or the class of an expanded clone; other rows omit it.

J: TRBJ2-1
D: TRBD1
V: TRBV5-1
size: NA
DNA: TGCGCCAGCAGCTTGGGGACAGGGGACGTTCGCCCTTACAATGAGCAGTTCTTC
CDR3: CASSLGTGDVRPYNEQFF

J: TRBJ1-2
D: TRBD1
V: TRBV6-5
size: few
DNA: TGTGCCAGCAGTAACAGGCCAGGGGGCGATGGCTACACCTTC
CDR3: CASSNRPGGDGYTF

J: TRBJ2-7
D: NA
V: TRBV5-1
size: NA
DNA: TGCGCCAGCAGCCGCTCCTACGAGCAGTACTTC
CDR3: CASSRSYEQYF

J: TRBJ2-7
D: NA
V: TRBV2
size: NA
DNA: TGTGCCAGCAGGTCTACGATCGAGCAGTACTTC
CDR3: CASRSTIEQYF

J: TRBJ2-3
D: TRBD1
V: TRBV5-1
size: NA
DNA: TGCGCCAGCAGCCCGGGACAGGGGTTAGATACGCAGTATTTT
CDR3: CASSPGQGLDTQYF

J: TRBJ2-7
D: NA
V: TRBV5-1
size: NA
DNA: TGCGCCAGCAGGATGACTCCTACGAGCTCCTACGAGCAGTACTTC
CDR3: CASRMTPTSSYEQYF

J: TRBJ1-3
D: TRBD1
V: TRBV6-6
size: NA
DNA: TGTGCCAGCCTATATCCCAGGGGGTCTGGAAACACCATATATTTT
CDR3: CASLYPRGSGNTIYF

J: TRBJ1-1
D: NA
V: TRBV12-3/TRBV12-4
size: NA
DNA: TGTGCCAGCAGTTTAGTACAGTACACTGAAGCTTTCTTT
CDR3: CASSLVQYTEAFF

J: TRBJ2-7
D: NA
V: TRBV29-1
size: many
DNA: TGCAGCGTTGAAGATAGACAGCCAGGAGCCTACGAGCAGTACTTC
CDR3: CSVEDRQPGAYEQYF

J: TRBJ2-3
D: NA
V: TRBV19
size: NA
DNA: TGTGCCAGTAGTATTGGGGCCGGCACAGATACGCAGTATTTT
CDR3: CASSIGAGTDTQYF

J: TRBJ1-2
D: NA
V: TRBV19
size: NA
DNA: TGTGCCAGTACCGGACCGCGGGGTTTAAAAGGTGGCTACACCTTC
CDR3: CASTGPRGLKGGYTF

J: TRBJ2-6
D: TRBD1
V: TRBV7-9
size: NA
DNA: TGTGCCAGCAGCTTACGGACAGGGCTGAGCTCTGGGGCCAACGTCCTGACTTTC
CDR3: CASSLRTGLSSGANVLTF

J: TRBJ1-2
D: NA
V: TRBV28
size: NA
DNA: TGTGCCAGCAGCCGGGACATCTATGGCTACACCTTC
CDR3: CASSRDIYGYTF

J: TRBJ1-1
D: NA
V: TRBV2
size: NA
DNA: TGTGCCAGCAGCCGCGAGGGGAACACTGAAGCTTTCTTT
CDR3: CASSREGNTEAFF

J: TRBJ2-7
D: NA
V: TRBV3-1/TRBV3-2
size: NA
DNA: TGTGCCAGCAGCCCAACGGCCAGAGCGGGGCAGTACTTC
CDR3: CASSPTARAGQYF

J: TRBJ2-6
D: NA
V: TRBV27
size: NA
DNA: TGTGCCAGCAGTTTAAAACCTTCCTCAGGGGTTAACTCTGGGGCCAACGTCCTGACTTTC
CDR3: CASSLKPSSGVNSGANVLTF

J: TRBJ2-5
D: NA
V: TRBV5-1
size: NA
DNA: TGCGCCAGCAGCTCGAACGGGTGGCAAGAGACCCAGTACTTC
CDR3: CASSSNGWQETQYF

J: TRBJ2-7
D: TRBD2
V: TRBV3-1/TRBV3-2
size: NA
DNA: TGTGCCAGCAGCCCCAGAGGCGGGAGAGGCTCCTACGAGCAGTACTTC
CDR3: CASSPRGGRGSYEQYF

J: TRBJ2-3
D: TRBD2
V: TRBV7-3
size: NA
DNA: TGTGCCAGCAGCTTGGCGGGACTAGCAACAGATACGCAGTATTTT
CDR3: CASSLAGLATDTQYF

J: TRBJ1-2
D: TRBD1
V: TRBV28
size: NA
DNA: TGTGCCAGCCGCGGACAGGGCAGGCTCTATGGCTACACCTTC
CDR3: CASRGQGRLYGYTF

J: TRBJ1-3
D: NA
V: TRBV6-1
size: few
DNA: TGTGCCAGCAGTGAAGCGGCCAGAGGGATCGGAAACACCATATATTTT
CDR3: CASSEAARGIGNTIYF

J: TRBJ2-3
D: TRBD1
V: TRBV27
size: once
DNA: TGTGCCAGCAGTTTGGGACAGGGGAGCACAGATACGCAGTATTTT
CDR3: CASSLGQGSTDTQYF